This T cell receptor (beta chain) was observed in a study of blood T cells in healthy people across ages (dated by TCRdb to the mid-2010s). Turning to the overall study: In model experiments, roughly one uniquely barcoded TCR beta cDNA molecule per two T cells was captured by template switching. Age-related changes in TCR beta repertoire diversity were measured in the study by deep sequencing normalized with unique cDNA molecular identifiers. Four age groups were formed from the donors: young (average 16 years), middle-aged (more than 35), aged (about 62) and long-lived (less than 85). To avoid experimental bias, donors of different ages were randomly spread across the sequencing lanes. The study analyzed two additional independent replicas of 1 million unique cDNA reads from the same blood draw for two donors, one aged 18 to 29 and one aged 80 or older. Points the paper makes about the study in general: Estimates of total diversity based on one million sequenced T cells were considered lower bounds and underestimates. Bulk unsorted PBMC profiling prevented conclusive comparison of naive and antigen-experienced compartments. As age increased, observed TCR beta diversity per million T cells dropped in a roughly linear way, and a significant reduction was already evident by age around 41. There was a strong correlation between observed TCR beta diversity and the percentage of naive T cells measured by flow cytometry. The CMV infection status of donors was not known, potentially confounding age-related changes in expanded clonotypes. Compared with the aged group, more naive CD4+ T cells, fewer expanded clones and increased TCR diversity were shown by the long-lived group, suggesting age selection.

The protocol used for the library was 5' RACE. Sequencing relied on an Illumina HiSeq 2500. The second PCR ran for roughly 7 to 11 cycles and used a J-beta primer mix along with a sample-barcoded 5' primer. Each TCR beta cDNA molecule received a unique molecular identifier from a template-switch 5' adaptor carrying 12 random nucleotides. Each sample yielded at least 3 million CDR3-containing paired-end reads. First-strand cDNA synthesis was performed from all RNA using the Mint cDNA synthesis kit, with priming by a TRBC-specific oligonucleotide. All cDNA was treated with uracil-DNA glycosylase and then went through a first 18-cycle PCR with the universal primers M1SS and BC2_uni_R. From the authors' description of their analysis: For normalization, 1 million high-quality reads were randomly selected from each sample, with every read carrying a distinct molecular identifier. Instead of being binned into consensus sequences, reads that shared molecular identifiers were thrown out. MiTCR, with a Q25 quality threshold and the strictest error-elimination algorithm, was used for CDR3 identification, clonotype clustering and error correction. Lower-bound total TCR beta diversity was estimated with a nonparametric unseen species model using Euler transformation. Starting from the raw public reads, TCRdb applied fastp trimming at Q25, assembled clones with MiXCR and retained in-frame beta chains. Every distinct CDR3 protein forms one entry, paired with its most common genes and DNA. Here the V and J calls rest on TCRdb's processing, not on the authors' analysis. This sample has about 1.5 million distinct CDR3 sequences in its table, and about 42% of those were observed once. Jointly, the top ten make up about 4% of the sample.

Concerning this clonotype: No cognate antigen has been identified for it. Base-call qualities are not available, and no considerably larger clone is one nucleotide away.

As encoded in the germline V gene (reference sequence), CDR1 is DFQATT while CDR2 is SNEGSKA. Deletion took 3 bases off V and 5 bases off J, with a span of 23 bases between the germline ends. From its cysteine to its phenylalanine, the CDR3 spans 17 amino acids. Just CDR3 DNA is preserved here, 51 bases in frame from base 1. The roughly 39 donors, aged 6 to 90 years, were systemically healthy Caucasian individuals from Russia. Each donor gave 8 to 10 milliliters of peripheral blood, drawn into EDTA-treated Vacutainer tubes. Ficoll-Paque density-gradient centrifugation was used to isolate PBMCs, with at least 6.5 million per sample. Total RNA, at least 5 micrograms per sample, was extracted from PBMCs with Trizol reagent. For every donor, flow cytometry on a PBMC aliquot measured the percentage of naive CD45RAhigh/CD27high T cells.

Sequenced input: blood. This clonotype was sampled from a woman in her late teens or twenties in good health. The V and J genes are TRBV20-1 and TRBJ2-1; TRBD2 is a weak D gene call, 6 bases matching. The CDR3 reads as follows: CSARDKGWRGNDNEQFF. The DNA sequence follows: TGCAGTGCTAGGGATAAGGGGTGGCGCGGGAACGACAATGAGCAGTTCTTC.